The entry below gives a single TCR beta chain sequence along with its context. Its target is unknown. The junction departs from the called germline gene at one end, perhaps through a read error. Germline values: CDR1 ENHRY, CDR2 SYGVKD. There are 14 residues in the CDR3. Regions amplified from RNA transcripts were the TCR beta CDR3 regions. Initially, a first-round RT-PCR of the TCR CDR3 employed the HTBI primer set. Via MiXCR, TCRdb re-called the multiplex PCR reads, giving one row per CDR3 protein. The sample includes approximately 590,000 distinct CDR3 sequences, 40% to 55% seen only once; the top ten take approximately 8.2%. These data are taken from a study of T cells in Graves' hyperthyroidism and ophthalmopathy. Study-level findings and limits: In blood, most of the thyroid clonotypes expanded above 0.001 were also present.

V gene TRBV10-3 combines with J gene TRBJ1-4; D gene uncertain. The specimen sequenced was peripheral blood or thyroid tissue (not recorded which). The origin of this receptor is a woman under 30 with Graves' hyperthyroidism. In DNA, the CDR3 is TGTGCCACCAGTGACTTCCCCGGGGATGAAAAACTGTTTTTT. This sequence encodes CATSDFPGDEKLFF.